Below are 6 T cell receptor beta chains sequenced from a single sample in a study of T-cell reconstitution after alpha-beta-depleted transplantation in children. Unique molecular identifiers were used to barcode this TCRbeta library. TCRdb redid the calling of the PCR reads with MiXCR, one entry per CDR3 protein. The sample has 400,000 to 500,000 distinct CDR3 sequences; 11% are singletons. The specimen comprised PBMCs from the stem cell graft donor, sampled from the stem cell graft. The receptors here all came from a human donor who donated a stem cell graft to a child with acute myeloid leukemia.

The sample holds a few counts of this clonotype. CDR3 nucleotides: TGCAGTGCTATGGACAGGGAGGTGCAAGAGACCCAGTACTTC. Translating gives CSAMDREVQETQYF. The chain carries TRBV20-1 and TRBJ2-5, with TRBD1 matching 8 bases. Trimming removed 4 bases from V and 2 bases from J; junction bases left unmatched: 6. The length of the CDR3 is 14 residues. Looked up from germline, CDR1 is DFQATT and CDR2 is SNEGSKA (reference sequence).

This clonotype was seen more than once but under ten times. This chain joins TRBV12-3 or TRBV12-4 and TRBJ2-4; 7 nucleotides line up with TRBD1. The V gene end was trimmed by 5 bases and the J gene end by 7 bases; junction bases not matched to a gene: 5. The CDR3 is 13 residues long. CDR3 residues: CASSLDRRNIQYF. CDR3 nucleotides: TGTGCCAGCAGTCTGGACAGGCGGAACATTCAGTACTTC.

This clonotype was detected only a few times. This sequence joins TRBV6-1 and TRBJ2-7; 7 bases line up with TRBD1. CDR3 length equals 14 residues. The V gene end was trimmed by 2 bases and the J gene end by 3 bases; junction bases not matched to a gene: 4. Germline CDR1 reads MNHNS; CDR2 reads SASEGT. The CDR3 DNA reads TGTGCCAGCAGTGAAACGGGACAGAACTACGAGCAGTACGTC. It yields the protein CASSETGQNYEQYV.

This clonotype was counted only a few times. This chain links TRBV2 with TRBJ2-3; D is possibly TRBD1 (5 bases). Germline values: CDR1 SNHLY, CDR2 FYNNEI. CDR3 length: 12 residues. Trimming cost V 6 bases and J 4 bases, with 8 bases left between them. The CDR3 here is CASRLTADTQYF. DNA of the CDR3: TGTGCCAGCAGGCTGACAGCAGATACGCAGTATTTT. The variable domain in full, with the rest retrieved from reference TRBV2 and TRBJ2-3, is EPEVTQTPSHQVTQMGQEVILRCVPISNHLYFYWYRQILGQKVEFLVSFYNNEISEKSEIFDDQFSVERPDGSNFTLKIRSTKLEDSAMYFCASRLTADTQYFGPGTRLTVL.

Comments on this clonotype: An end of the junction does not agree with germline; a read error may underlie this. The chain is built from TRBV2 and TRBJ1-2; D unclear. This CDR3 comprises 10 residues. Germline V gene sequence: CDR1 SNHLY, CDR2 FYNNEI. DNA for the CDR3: TGTCCCAGCAGTGAAATTGGCTACACCTTC. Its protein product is CPSSEIGYTF.

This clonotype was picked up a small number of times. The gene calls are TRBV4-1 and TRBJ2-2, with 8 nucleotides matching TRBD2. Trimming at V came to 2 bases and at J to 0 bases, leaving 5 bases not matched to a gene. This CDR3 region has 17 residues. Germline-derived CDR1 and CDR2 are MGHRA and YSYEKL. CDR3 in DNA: TGCGCCAGCAGCCAACCTAGTAGCGGGACGAACACCGGGGAGCTGTTTTTT. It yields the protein CASSQPSSGTNTGELFF.